This T cell receptor (beta chain) came from a study of control samples from healthy donors and cancer patients. Generated by immunoSEQ multiplex PCR, the TCRdb table keeps only in-frame clones and is missing some. The sample lists over 90,000 clones; around 89% were seen once. The length of the CDR3 is 13 residues. Germline V lookup: CDR1 SGHTA, CDR2 FQGNSA. Between the trimmed V and J ends, which lost 1 base and 8 bases, there was a span of 9 bases. Material for sequencing was PBMCs. This sequence originates from a man aged 55 to 70 with lung cancer. The chain couples TRBV7-2 to TRBJ2-1, with TRBD2 as a possible D gene (6 bases). In nucleotides, the CDR3 is TGTGCCAGCAGCTTAGTTGTAGCGGATGAGCAGTTCTTC. Protein sequence: CASSLVVADEQFF. Full variable domain (remainder filled in from reference TRBV7-2 and TRBJ2-1): GAGVSQSPSNKVTEKGKDVELRCDPISGHTALYWYRQSLGQGLEFLIYFQGNSAPDKSGLPSDRFSAERTGGSVSTLTIQRTQQEDSAVYLCASSLVVADEQFFGPGTRLTVL.